These T cell receptor beta chains were read from a single sample in a study. TCRdb reanalysed the 5' RACE reads using MiXCR and keeps one entry per CDR3 protein. Among about 64,000 distinct CDR3 sequences listed, approximately 23% were seen once. Source material: memory CD4+ T cells sorted from a lymph node. The receptors originated from a female donor with breast cancer. Both conserved end residues are part of each CDR3.

v_call cdr3_length cdr3_aa
TRBV5-1 13 CASSVGTSNTIYF
TRBV9 15 CASSRGGLSSYEQYF
TRBV20-1 15 CSVGTSGRGYNELFF
TRBV5-1 15 CASSISGTGGDTQYF
TRBV20-1 14 CSALAGVNEETQYF
TRBV7-9 13 CASNELMNTEAFF
TRBV20-1 13 CSAGSSGTYEQYF
TRBV25-1 11 CASVRGNIQYF
TRBV20-1 12 CSALQGHGELFF
TRBV7-2 18 CASSFGTSGSWGGNEQFF
TRBV6-5 14 CASSYSKRNTEAFF
TRBV5-1 15 CASSLGGRVNQPQHF
TRBV24-1 12 CATSGLVDTQHF
TRBV11-2 14 CASSLDWGADEQYF
TRBV7-2 15 CASSPRGTGNTEAFF
TRBV7-2 15 CASSLEASGRNEQFF